The 10 T cell receptor beta chains reported below all come from one sample, sequenced in a study of blood T cells in healthy people across ages. Primed by a sample-barcoded 5' primer and a J-beta primer mix, a second PCR proceeded for about 7 to 11 cycles. TCRdb reanalysed the 5' RACE reads using MiXCR and keeps one entry per CDR3 protein. Of hundreds of thousands of distinct CDR3 sequences in the sample, roughly 21% were seen once. Input material: blood. These receptors were collected from a man between 65 and 85 years old in good health.

The rearrangement joins TRBV6-6 to TRBJ2-3; possibly TRBD2 for D (5 bases). The CDR3 extends over 12 amino acids. Deletions cut 5 bases from V and 9 bases from J, with 12 bases between. Germline V CDR1 and CDR2: MNHNY, SVGAGI (reference sequence). CDR3 DNA: TGTGCCAGCAGTGACCCCCGGGAAACGCAGTATTTT. It translates to CASSDPRETQYF.

This sequence joins TRBV12-3 or TRBV12-4 and TRBJ2-5; D unresolved. The J call may be in error: the DNA end matches TRBJ2-7 better. The CDR3 consists of 15 residues. The CDR3 DNA reads TGTGCCAGCAGTTTAGCTCTGTGGAACTCCTACGAGCAGTACTTC. Amino acids: CASSLALWNSYEQYF.

This clonotype was seen only a few times. V usage is TRBV6-5 and J usage is TRBJ2-1; D is perhaps TRBD1 (5 bases). Germline-derived CDR1 and CDR2 are MNHEY and SVGAGI. Trimming stripped 0 bases from V and 10 bases from J, with 13 bases between. The CDR3 consists of 14 residues. The CDR3 loop reads CASSYSYRPREQFF. The CDR3 region has the DNA TGTGCCAGCAGTTACTCTTACAGGCCTAGGGAGCAGTTCTTC.

The V call is TRBV5-1, the J call TRBJ1-1; D uncertain. Germline CDR1 and CDR2: SGHRS and YFSETQ. The CDR3 is 14 residues long. The V end was cut by 1 base, the J end by 1 base, with 8 bases between. CDR3 loop: CASSLRSRNTEAFF. The CDR3 region has the DNA TGCGCCAGCAGCTTGAGGTCAAGGAACACTGAAGCTTTCTTT.

This clonotype has only a few counts. This chain uses TRBV5-1 with TRBJ2-1; 7 bases are a match to TRBD2. Germline CDR1 and CDR2: SGHRS and YFSETQ. V was clipped by 6 bases and J by 5 bases; unmatched bases: 8. The CDR3 has 14 residues. The CDR3 protein is CASNGERGNNEQFF. CDR3 nucleotides: TGCGCCAGCAACGGGGAGCGGGGTAACAATGAGCAGTTCTTC. The full variable domain, completed using reference TRBV5-1 and TRBJ2-1, is KAGVTQTPRYLIKTRGQQVTLSCSPISGHRSVSWYQQTPGQGLQFLFEYFSETQRNKGNFPGRFSGRQFSNSRSEMNVSTLELGDSALYLCASNGERGNNEQFFGPGTRLTVL.

The gene calls are TRBV5-1 and TRBJ2-2, with 9 bases matching TRBD2. The V gene end was trimmed by 4 bases and the J gene end by 1 base; junction bases not matched to a gene: 5. The germline V gene has CDR1 SGHRS and CDR2 YFSETQ. The CDR3 sequence is 16 residues long. The CDR3 DNA sequence: TGCGCCAGCAGCATTCTAGCGGGACAGAACACCGGGGAGCTGTTTTTT. Its protein is CASSILAGQNTGELFF.

The sample holds a few counts of this clonotype. The chain joins TRBV20-1 to TRBJ2-5; maybe TRBD1 (5 bases). Germline CDR1 reads DFQATT; CDR2 reads SNEGSKA (reference sequence). V lost 3 bases and J 1 base, leaving 15 bases between the germline ends. CDR3 size: 15 residues. The CDR3 spells CSARAMTVVQETQYF. In DNA form, the CDR3 reads TGCAGTGCTAGGGCGATGACAGTGGTCCAAGAGACCCAGTACTTC.

The CDR3 DNA is TGTGCCAGCGCTACGACTAGCGGGAGCTTTTCCTACGAGCAGTACTTC. Amino acids: CASATTSGSFSYEQYF. The rearrangement uses TRBV2 and TRBJ2-7, with TRBD2 matching 12 bases. Germline lookup yields CDR1 SNHLY and CDR2 FYNNEI. V lost 8 bases and J lost 1; bases outside the gene matches: 9. The CDR3 spans 16 residues. The variable domain in full, with the rest retrieved from reference TRBV2 and TRBJ2-7, is EPEVTQTPSHQVTQMGQEVILRCVPISNHLYFYWYRQILGQKVEFLVSFYNNEISEKSEIFDDQFSVERPDGSNFTLKIRSTKLEDSAMYFCASATTSGSFSYEQYFGPGTRLTVT.

This clonotype was seen only a few times. The genes are TRBV11-2 and TRBJ2-1, with 7 bases that match TRBD1. V lost 4 bases and J lost 8; bases outside the gene matches: 5. The CDR3 covers 13 residues. Germline V gene lookup returns CDR1 SGHAT and CDR2 FQNNGV. The CDR3 sequence is CASSWGTVDEQFF. In nucleotides, the CDR3 is TGTGCCAGCAGCTGGGGGACAGTCGATGAGCAGTTCTTC.

The chain has TRBV4-3 and TRBJ2-5; D is perhaps TRBD1 (5 bases). Trimming removed 0 bases at V and 5 bases at J, with 10 bases between. The CDR3 sequence is 14 residues long. Germline CDR1 and CDR2: LGHNA and YSLEER. In nucleotides, the CDR3 is TGCGCCAGCAGCCAAGAAAAGGGGTATGAGACCCAGTACTTC. It specifies CASSQEKGYETQYF.